This record covers a single T cell receptor (beta chain). The antigen is unknown. The sample comes from a study of blood T cells in healthy people across ages. Study in general: Using template switching, researchers captured about one barcoded beta molecule for each two T cells.

For the second PCR, which ran for roughly 7 to 11 cycles, a sample-barcoded 5' primer and a J-beta primer mix were used. Each of the cDNA molecules was tagged by a template-switch adaptor with 12 random nucleotides. Via MiXCR, TCRdb re-called the 5' RACE reads, giving one row per CDR3 protein. The sample has around 940,000 distinct CDR3 sequences, roughly 51% seen once. Losses at the gene ends were 5 bases for V and 4 bases for J; bases not matched to a gene: 4. This CDR3 is built from 13 residues. From germline, CDR1 is KGHSH and CDR2 LQKENI. Findings of the study overall: Observed TCR beta diversity per million T cells went down as age went up. This fall followed a roughly linear course with age.

A minimum of 6 micrograms of total RNA was extracted per sample. The chain has TRBV18 and TRBJ1-1, with 7 bases that match TRBD1. This clonotype originated in an older woman in good health. The sample taken for sequencing was blood. CDR3 residues: CASSTGVGTEAFF. CDR3 DNA: TGTGCCAGCTCAACAGGGGTGGGCACTGAAGCTTTCTTT.